The rows below give T cell receptor beta chains drawn from one sample of a study of T-cell memory formation after mild COVID-19. TCRdb reanalysed the 5' RACE reads using MiXCR and keeps one entry per CDR3 protein. The table lists roughly 610,000 distinct CDR3 sequences, approximately 15% of them singletons, with around 8.1% in the top ten. Source material: PBMCs or a T cell subset sorted from them (not recorded which). The receptors come from an adult woman who had mild COVID-19 (a few samples of this study predate the infection). Cell type and time point are not known. The CDR3 runs from the conserved cysteine through the conserved F or W. D genes are given only for firm matches. Clone size, where shown, is once, few, many, or a class for clones that have expanded.

few	TRBJ2-7	-	TRBV7-9	TGTGCCAGCAGCTCTGGACAGTTCTACGAGCAGTACTTC	CASSSGQFYEQYF
few	TRBJ2-4	-	TRBV10-2	TGCGCCAGCAGTGGTTGGGCCAAAAACATTCAGTACTTC	CASSGWAKNIQYF
few	TRBJ1-5	TRBD1	TRBV20-1	TGCAGTGCCAGGGGGTATAGCAATCAGCCCCAGCATTTT	CSARGYSNQPQHF
-	TRBJ1-3	-	TRBV7-2	TGTGCCAGCAGCTTGGGGGAGGGAGGCGCCGGATACACCATATATTTT	CASSLGEGGAGYTIYF
few	TRBJ2-1	TRBD1	TRBV7-3	TGTGCCAGCAGCTTCGGGAACAGGGGCGGGGAGCAGTTCTTC	CASSFGNRGGEQFF
-	TRBJ1-1	-	TRBV12-3/TRBV12-4	TGTGCCAGCAGTTTTTGGGTAGGAGGAACTGAAGCTTTCTTT	CASSFWVGGTEAFF
many	TRBJ1-6	-	TRBV5-1	TGCGCCAGCAGCTTGGATCGGGTTACACCCCTCCACTTT	CASSLDRVTPLHF
-	TRBJ1-6	-	TRBV25-1	TGTGCCAGCGCTGCAGGTTACGATTCACCCCTCCACTTT	CASAAGYDSPLHF
-	TRBJ2-3	TRBD2	TRBV27	TGTGCCAGCAGTTTTTCCGCCCGGCGGGGGAGCACAGATACGCAGTATTTT	CASSFSARRGSTDTQYF
-	TRBJ2-1	TRBD2	TRBV11-2	TGTGCCAGCAGCTTAGAGGATTCAACTAGCGGGAGACGCTACAATGAGCAGTTCTTC	CASSLEDSTSGRRYNEQFF
-	TRBJ2-1	-	TRBV7-8	TGTGCCAGCAGCTCCCTTAGGTCCTACAATGAGCAGTTCTTC	CASSSLRSYNEQFF
-	TRBJ1-5	TRBD1	TRBV5-1	TGCGCCAGCAGCGCTGGACAGGGAGGAAGTCAGCCCCAGCATTTT	CASSAGQGGSQPQHF
-	TRBJ2-2	-	TRBV12-3/TRBV12-4	TGTGCCAGCAGTTCTCCCAGGAGATCGAACACCGGGGAGCTGTTTTTT	CASSSPRRSNTGELFF
few	TRBJ1-4	TRBD1	TRBV4-3	TGCGCCAGCAGCCGCGGGACAGTTGGGGAAAAACTGTTTTTT	CASSRGTVGEKLFF
-	TRBJ2-1	-	TRBV6-2/TRBV6-3	TGTGCCAGCAGTTACGGGTGGCGCTCCTACAATGAGCAGTTCTTC	CASSYGWRSYNEQFF
-	TRBJ1-5	-	TRBV24-1	TGTGCCACCAGCAGTCCCACCAGCAATCAGCCCCAGCATTTT	CATSSPTSNQPQHF
few	TRBJ2-1	-	TRBV12-3/TRBV12-4	TGTGCCAGCACCTTGGAGGGCCCCTACAATGAGCAGTTCTTC	CASTLEGPYNEQFF
many	TRBJ2-1	-	TRBV4-3	TGCGCCAGCAGCCAAGGGTCGGCCACCCAATCCTACAATGAGCAGTTCTTC	CASSQGSATQSYNEQFF
-	TRBJ1-5	TRBD1	TRBV12-3/TRBV12-4	TGTGCCAGCAGACAGGGGGCCGCCTTGTCCCAGCCCCAGCATTTT	CASRQGAALSQPQHF
-	TRBJ2-1	-	TRBV9	TGTGCCAGCAGCCCAGGCGGGTATGGCACTTCACCCTACAATGAGCAGTTCTTC	CASSPGGYGTSPYNEQFF
few	TRBJ2-5	TRBD1	TRBV27	TGTGCCAGCAGTTTCCTACAGGGGGGCCTAGAGACCCAGTACTTC	CASSFLQGGLETQYF
-	TRBJ2-1	-	TRBV9	TGTGCCAGCAGCGCACCAGGGAGGACGGGGGTATCATACAATGAGCAGTTCTTC	CASSAPGRTGVSYNEQFF
-	TRBJ1-5	-	TRBV19	TGTGCCAGTAGTATAGTAGGGGCAAGCAATCAGCCCCAGCATTTT	CASSIVGASNQPQHF
-	TRBJ2-1	-	TRBV4-1	TGCGCCAGCCAACAGGTCGGTTCCTACAATGAGCAGTTCTTC	CASQQVGSYNEQFF
once	TRBJ1-1	-	TRBV15	TGTGCCACCAGCAGAGAATTGGGGGCCCTAGAAGAAGCTTTCTTT	CATSRELGALEEAFF
-	TRBJ2-2	TRBD1	TRBV12-3/TRBV12-4	TGTGCCAGCGTTGGACAGGGGAGAACCGGGGAGCTGTTTTTT	CASVGQGRTGELFF
few	TRBJ2-7	-	TRBV10-3	TGTGCCATCAGTGAGTCGACCAACAGGAAGGAAAGGCAGTACTTC	CAISESTNRKERQYF
few	TRBJ2-3	TRBD1	TRBV5-1	TGCGCCAGCAGGCCGACAGGGGGCCGGGGCACAGATACGCAGTATTTT	CASRPTGGRGTDTQYF
-	TRBJ2-3	-	TRBV6-6	TGTGCCAGCAGCTCCATTGCAAGCACAGATACGCAGTATTTT	CASSSIASTDTQYF
-	TRBJ2-7	-	TRBV12-3/TRBV12-4	TGTGCCAGCAGTTTTCGTTACGACGAGCAGTACTTC	CASSFRYDEQYF
-	TRBJ2-1	TRBD1	TRBV7-9	TGTGCCAGCAGTCAAGGACAGGTAGTACGGAATGAGCAGTTCTTC	CASSQGQVVRNEQFF
few	TRBJ2-1	-	TRBV30	TGTGCCTGGAGTTCAAGGTATGAGCAGTTCTTC	CAWSSRYEQFF
few	TRBJ2-3	TRBD2	TRBV11-3	TGTGCCAGCAGCCCAACTAGCGGAGTTGACACAGATACGCAGTATTTT	CASSPTSGVDTDTQYF
-	TRBJ2-2	-	TRBV12-3/TRBV12-4	TGTGCCAGCAGCACCGCCCGACAGGAGATGAACACCGGGGAGCTGTTTTTT	CASSTARQEMNTGELFF
-	TRBJ2-3	TRBD1	TRBV29-1	TGCAGCGTCGGCGCTACAGGGGGCACAGATACGCAGTATTTT	CSVGATGGTDTQYF
few	TRBJ2-3	TRBD2	TRBV5-1	TGCGCCAGCAGCCAGGGACTAGCGGCTATCGATACGCAGTATTTT	CASSQGLAAIDTQYF
many	TRBJ1-2	TRBD1	TRBV5-1	TGCGCCAGCAGCCCCTCCCAGGGGGGTCTGAGCTATGGCTACACCTTC	CASSPSQGGLSYGYTF
-	TRBJ2-7	-	TRBV19	TGTGCCAGTAGTATTTACGGAAACTACGAGCAGTACTTC	CASSIYGNYEQYF
few	TRBJ2-7	TRBD1	TRBV5-4	TGTGCCAGCAGCTGGGGACAGGGGGCCTTAGGGGAGCAGTACTTC	CASSWGQGALGEQYF
-	TRBJ2-5	-	TRBV7-9	TGTGCCAGCAGCTCAGGAAGAGGACGGGAAGAGACCCAGTACTTC	CASSSGRGREETQYF
few	TRBJ1-1	-	TRBV6-6	TGTGCCAGCAGTTACAGTGAAGCGGACACTGAAGCTTTCTTT	CASSYSEADTEAFF
-	TRBJ2-5	-	TRBV27	TGTGCCAGCAGTCCCGACTACTTCCAAGAGACCCAGTACTTC	CASSPDYFQETQYF
few	TRBJ2-7	-	TRBV12-3/TRBV12-4	TGTGCCAGCAGCCAGGACACATACTACGAGCAGTACTTC	CASSQDTYYEQYF
-	TRBJ1-1	-	TRBV9	TGTGCCAGCAGCGTAGATGATTGGGGTGGGGCTTTCTTT	CASSVDDWGGAFF
few	TRBJ2-1	-	TRBV12-3/TRBV12-4	TGTGCCAGCACCCCATGGGAGGTGAACAATGAGCAGTTCTTC	CASTPWEVNNEQFF
few	TRBJ2-1	TRBD2	TRBV5-1	TGCGCCAGCAGTACCACTAGCGGGAGGGTTGGGCCCAATGAGCAGTTCTTC	CASSTTSGRVGPNEQFF
-	TRBJ2-5	TRBD2	TRBV5-1	TGCGCCAGCAGCTTGGCCGGGACTAGCGGAAAAGAGACCCAGTACTTC	CASSLAGTSGKETQYF
many	TRBJ2-3	-	TRBV24-1	TGTGCCACCAGTGATCCGAATACAGATACGCAGTATTTT	CATSDPNTDTQYF
few	TRBJ2-7	TRBD1	TRBV7-8	TGTGCCAGCAGCGCGAGGGACAGCTTATACTACGAGCAGTACTTC	CASSARDSLYYEQYF
-	TRBJ1-4	-	TRBV5-1	TGCGCCAGCAGCTTGAATACAGGTCCCAATGAAAAACTGTTTTTT	CASSLNTGPNEKLFF
-	TRBJ2-1	TRBD2	TRBV12-3/TRBV12-4	TGTGCCAGCAGTTCAGAGGGTTTAGCGGGGGGGGACTACAATGAGCAGTTCTTC	CASSSEGLAGGDYNEQFF
-	TRBJ2-7	TRBD2	TRBV18	TGTGCCAGCTCACCAAGAGAGGGACTAGCGGGAGTCTACGAGCAGTACTTC	CASSPREGLAGVYEQYF